The rows below give T cell receptor beta chains drawn from one sample of a study of cytomegalovirus exposure and HLA in healthy donors. Data came from immunoSEQ multiplex PCR; TCRdb stores just in-frame clones and leaves some out. Found here are fewer than 75,000 clones, roughly 70% of them singletons; the top ten hold roughly 12%. The source material was PBMCs. Source of these receptors: a man in his 70s in good health and CMV-seronegative. The CDR3 runs from the conserved cysteine through the conserved F or W. A D gene is named only where the DNA matches it firmly. Clone sizes are given selectively: once, few, many, or a class where the clone is expanded.

j_call d_call v_call clone_size cdr3_aa cdr3_nt
TRBJ1-3 - TRBV30 - CAWSWDTHGNTIYF TGTGCCTGGAGTTGGGACACCCATGGAAACACCATATATTTT
TRBJ2-3 TRBD2 TRBV18 - CASSPMVAGLTDTQYF TGTGCCAGCTCACCAATGGTGGCGGGACTAACAGATACGCAGTATTTT
TRBJ2-7 - TRBV6-5 few CASSLRQDSYEQYF TGTGCCAGCAGCCTCAGACAGGATTCCTACGAGCAGTACTTC
TRBJ1-5 TRBD1 TRBV2 few CASSSGQGSQPQHF TGTGCCAGCAGTTCCGGACAGGGGAGTCAGCCCCAGCATTTT
TRBJ1-5 - TRBV7-8 once CASSVSRVGIRGSNQPQHF TGTGCCAGCAGCGTTAGTCGGGTGGGGATAAGGGGCAGCAATCAGCCCCAGCATTTT
TRBJ2-7 - TRBV10-2 - CASSDPGLPSSYEQYF TGCGCCAGCAGTGATCCTGGACTGCCCAGCTCCTACGAGCAGTACTTC
TRBJ2-3 - TRBV6-1 - CASSDPGGSTDTQYF TGTGCCAGCAGTGACCCCGGGGGTAGCACAGATACGCAGTATTTT
TRBJ2-7 TRBD1 TRBV28 - CASSLPTWGQGPHEQYF TGTGCCAGCAGTCTACCTACGTGGGGACAGGGACCCCACGAGCAGTACTTC
TRBJ2-3 TRBD1 TRBV18 - CASSLSGTGGGTQYF TGTGCCAGCTCACTCTCCGGGACAGGGGGCGGTACGCAGTATTTT
TRBJ2-7 - TRBV28 - CASSFPGHSYEQYF TGTGCCAGCAGTTTCCCGGGACACTCCTACGAGCAGTACTTC
TRBJ2-6 - TRBV25-1 - CASSESRISGANVLTF TGTGCCAGCAGTGAATCGCGGATTTCTGGGGCCAACGTCCTGACTTTC
TRBJ2-3 TRBD2 TRBV5-1 - CASSPARGAGVPDTQYF TGCGCCAGCAGCCCCGCCAGGGGAGCGGGAGTACCAGATACGCAGTATTTT
TRBJ1-3 - TRBV2 - CASATTGGRTFGNTIYF TGTGCCAGCGCCACAACGGGGGGTAGGACATTCGGAAACACCATATATTTT
TRBJ2-1 - TRBV5-5 once CASSLVPEEFF TGTGCCAGCAGCTTGGTTCCAGAGGAGTTCTTC
TRBJ2-7 - TRBV5-1 - CASSLSGEDYEQYF TGCGCCAGCAGCTTGTCGGGGGAGGACTACGAGCAGTACTTC
TRBJ2-7 TRBD1 TRBV25-1 - CASSSDFGTGVVEQYF TGTGCCAGCAGTTCGGACTTTGGGACAGGGGTGGTCGAGCAGTACTTC
TRBJ2-3 - TRBV6-5 - CASSLTGQSTDTQYF TGTGCCAGCAGTTTAACGGGACAAAGCACAGATACGCAGTATTTT
TRBJ2-5 - TRBV7-2 - CASSGRETQYF TGTGCCAGCAGCGGGCGAGAGACCCAGTACTTC
TRBJ2-3 - TRBV7-9 few CASSAWEVTDTQYF TGTGCCAGCAGCGCATGGGAGGTCACAGATACGCAGTATTTT
TRBJ1-3 TRBD1 TRBV10-3 few CATNRGQGNTIYF TGTGCCACCAACAGGGGGCAGGGAAACACCATATATTTT
TRBJ2-5 - TRBV2 - CASGTEFGETQYF TGTGCCAGCGGCACAGAATTTGGGGAGACCCAGTACTTC
TRBJ1-2 - TRBV11-2 - CASSLGAGKNYGYAF TGTGCCAGCAGCTTAGGGGCAGGGAAGAACTATGGCTACGCCTTC
TRBJ1-6 - TRBV10-2 - CASSETQGSPLHF TGCGCCAGCAGTGAGACTCAGGGTTCACCCCTCCACTTT
TRBJ2-2 - TRBV7-7 few CASTSTPGTGELFF TGTGCCAGTACAAGCACCCCCGGGACCGGGGAGCTGTTTTTT
TRBJ2-1 TRBD1 TRBV19 - CASTNPRDSTYNEQFF TGTGCCAGTACTAACCCTCGGGACAGCACCTACAATGAGCAGTTCTTC
TRBJ1-1 - TRBV19 - CASSLRDTSPEAFF TGTGCCAGTAGTCTCCGGGACACCTCGCCTGAAGCTTTCTTT
TRBJ1-4 - TRBV7-9 - CSSSLSIAAFATNEKLFF TGTTCCAGCAGCTTAAGTATAGCCGCATTTGCAACTAATGAAAAACTGTTTTTT
TRBJ2-3 TRBD2 TRBV7-2 - CASSSTGLAGTEAQYF TGTGCCAGCAGCTCGACCGGACTAGCGGGGACGGAGGCGCAGTATTTT
TRBJ2-7 - TRBV21-1 - CASSKAASGEYEQYF TGTGCCAGCAGCAAAGCTGCTAGCGGGGAGTACGAGCAGTACTTC
TRBJ2-2 - TRBV6-6 few CASSYSGTGELFF TGTGCCAGCAGTTACTCCGGGACCGGGGAGCTGTTTTTT
TRBJ1-5 - TRBV2 - CASKNTGSNQPQHF TGTGCCAGCAAGAACACAGGGAGCAATCAGCCCCAGCATTTT
TRBJ1-2 - TRBV28 - CASSEASPTTGGYTF TGTGCCAGCAGTGAAGCAAGTCCCACTACAGGTGGCTACACCTTC
TRBJ1-6 - TRBV7-9 - CASSLYGGAGPNSPLHF TGTGCCAGCAGTCTTTACGGGGGGGCAGGACCTAATTCACCCCTCCACTTT
TRBJ2-3 - TRBV29-1 - CSVFRQEDYTQYF TGCAGCGTTTTCAGACAGGAGGATTACACGCAGTATTTT
TRBJ2-3 TRBD2 TRBV7-9 - CSSSLMLVAGGLGTDTQYF TGTTCCAGCAGCTTAATGCTTGTTGCGGGGGGGCTTGGCACAGATACGCAGTATTTT
TRBJ2-7 - TRBV6-1 - CASSDGPYPYEQYF TGTGCCAGCAGTGACGGTCCATATCCCTACGAGCAGTACTTC
TRBJ2-1 TRBD2 TRBV7-2 - CASRPGLAGRHNEQFF TGTGCCAGCAGACCCGGACTAGCGGGGCGACACAATGAGCAGTTCTTC
TRBJ2-7 - TRBV6-6 few CASSYDEAGSYEQYF TGTGCCAGCAGTTACGATGAGGCTGGCTCCTACGAGCAGTACTTC
TRBJ1-1 TRBD1 TRBV10-3 few CAISEPPGQGPEAFF TGTGCCATCAGTGAGCCCCCGGGACAGGGCCCTGAAGCTTTCTTT
TRBJ1-6 TRBD1 TRBV5-5 - CASSADRGNNSPLHF TGTGCCAGCAGCGCGGACAGGGGGAATAATTCGCCCCTCCACTTT
TRBJ2-7 - TRBV6-1 - CASGSGEGLGREQYF TGTGCCAGCGGATCAGGAGAGGGTTTAGGTCGCGAGCAGTACTTC
TRBJ1-1 - TRBV5-1 - CASGRGESNTEAFF TGCGCCAGCGGTCGGGGGGAATCGAACACTGAAGCTTTCTTT
TRBJ1-2 - TRBV5-4 few CASSPGAGGGIDYGYTF TGTGCCAGCAGCCCGGGCGCCGGGGGAGGGATCGACTATGGCTACACCTTC
TRBJ2-5 - TRBV7-2 - CASSLVGDYQETQYF TGTGCCAGCAGCTTAGTGGGGGACTACCAAGAGACCCAGTACTTC
TRBJ2-1 TRBD2 TRBV5-1 few CASSLGTSGYNEQFF TGCGCCAGCAGCTTGGGAACTAGCGGTTACAATGAGCAGTTCTTC
TRBJ1-5 - TRBV7-8 - CASSSDNYQPQHF TGTGCCAGCAGCTCGGACAACTATCAGCCCCAGCATTTT
TRBJ1-5 TRBD1 TRBV11-3 - CASPNRGTQPQHF TGTGCCAGCCCAAACAGGGGAACTCAGCCCCAGCATTTT
TRBJ2-7 - TRBV10-1 - CASSEDPDPGISEQYF TGCGCCAGCAGTGAGGATCCCGATCCGGGGATCTCCGAGCAGTACTTC
TRBJ1-2 - TRBV2 - CASSEHLSYGYTF TGTGCCAGCAGTGAACACCTTAGCTATGGCTACACCTTC
TRBJ2-1 - TRBV4-1 - CASSQDLLSSYNEQFF TGCGCCAGCAGCCAAGATTTACTGAGCTCCTACAATGAGCAGTTCTTC
TRBJ1-1 - TRBV10-2 - CASTRVGGTEAFF TGCGCCAGCACCCGGGTTGGGGGGACTGAAGCTTTCTTT
TRBJ1-5 - TRBV6-5 few CASSRFRQANQPQHF TGTGCCAGCAGTCGGTTTAGACAGGCCAATCAGCCCCAGCATTTT
TRBJ2-3 - TRBV6-6 - CASRTTTGGDTQYF TGTGCCAGCAGGACGACAACAGGTGGAGATACGCAGTATTTT
TRBJ2-7 - TRBV7-8 - CASSIPGSSSEQYF TGTGCCAGCAGCATTCCCGGGTCATCGTCCGAGCAGTACTTC
TRBJ2-7 TRBD2 TRBV19 - CASSRLAGAYEQYF TGTGCCAGTAGTCGACTAGCGGGGGCCTACGAGCAGTACTTC
TRBJ2-1 TRBD2 TRBV6-1 - CASILISGSLNEQFF TGTGCCAGCATCCTGATTAGCGGGAGCCTCAATGAGCAGTTCTTC
TRBJ2-5 - TRBV30 - CAWSSGQETQYF TGTGCCTGGAGTTCAGGGCAAGAGACCCAGTACTTC
TRBJ1-2 TRBD1 TRBV11-3 - CASSLDHEGQYGYTF TGTGCCAGCAGCTTAGATCATGAGGGACAGTATGGCTACACCTTC
TRBJ1-1 - TRBV29-1 few CSVGQPMNTEAFF TGCAGCGTAGGACAGCCAATGAACACTGAAGCTTTCTTT